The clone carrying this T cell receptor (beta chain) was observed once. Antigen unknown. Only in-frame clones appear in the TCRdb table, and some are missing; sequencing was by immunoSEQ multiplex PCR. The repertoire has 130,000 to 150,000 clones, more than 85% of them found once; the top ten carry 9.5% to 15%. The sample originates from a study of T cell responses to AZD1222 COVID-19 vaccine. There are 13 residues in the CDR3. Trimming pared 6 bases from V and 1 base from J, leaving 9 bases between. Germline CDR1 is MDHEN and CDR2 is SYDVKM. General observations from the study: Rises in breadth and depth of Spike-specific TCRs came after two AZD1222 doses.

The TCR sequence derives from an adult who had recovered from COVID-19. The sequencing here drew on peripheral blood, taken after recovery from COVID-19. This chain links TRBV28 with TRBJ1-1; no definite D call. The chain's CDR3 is CASRRLPNTEAFF. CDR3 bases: TGTGCCAGCAGGAGGTTGCCGAACACTGAAGCTTTCTTT.